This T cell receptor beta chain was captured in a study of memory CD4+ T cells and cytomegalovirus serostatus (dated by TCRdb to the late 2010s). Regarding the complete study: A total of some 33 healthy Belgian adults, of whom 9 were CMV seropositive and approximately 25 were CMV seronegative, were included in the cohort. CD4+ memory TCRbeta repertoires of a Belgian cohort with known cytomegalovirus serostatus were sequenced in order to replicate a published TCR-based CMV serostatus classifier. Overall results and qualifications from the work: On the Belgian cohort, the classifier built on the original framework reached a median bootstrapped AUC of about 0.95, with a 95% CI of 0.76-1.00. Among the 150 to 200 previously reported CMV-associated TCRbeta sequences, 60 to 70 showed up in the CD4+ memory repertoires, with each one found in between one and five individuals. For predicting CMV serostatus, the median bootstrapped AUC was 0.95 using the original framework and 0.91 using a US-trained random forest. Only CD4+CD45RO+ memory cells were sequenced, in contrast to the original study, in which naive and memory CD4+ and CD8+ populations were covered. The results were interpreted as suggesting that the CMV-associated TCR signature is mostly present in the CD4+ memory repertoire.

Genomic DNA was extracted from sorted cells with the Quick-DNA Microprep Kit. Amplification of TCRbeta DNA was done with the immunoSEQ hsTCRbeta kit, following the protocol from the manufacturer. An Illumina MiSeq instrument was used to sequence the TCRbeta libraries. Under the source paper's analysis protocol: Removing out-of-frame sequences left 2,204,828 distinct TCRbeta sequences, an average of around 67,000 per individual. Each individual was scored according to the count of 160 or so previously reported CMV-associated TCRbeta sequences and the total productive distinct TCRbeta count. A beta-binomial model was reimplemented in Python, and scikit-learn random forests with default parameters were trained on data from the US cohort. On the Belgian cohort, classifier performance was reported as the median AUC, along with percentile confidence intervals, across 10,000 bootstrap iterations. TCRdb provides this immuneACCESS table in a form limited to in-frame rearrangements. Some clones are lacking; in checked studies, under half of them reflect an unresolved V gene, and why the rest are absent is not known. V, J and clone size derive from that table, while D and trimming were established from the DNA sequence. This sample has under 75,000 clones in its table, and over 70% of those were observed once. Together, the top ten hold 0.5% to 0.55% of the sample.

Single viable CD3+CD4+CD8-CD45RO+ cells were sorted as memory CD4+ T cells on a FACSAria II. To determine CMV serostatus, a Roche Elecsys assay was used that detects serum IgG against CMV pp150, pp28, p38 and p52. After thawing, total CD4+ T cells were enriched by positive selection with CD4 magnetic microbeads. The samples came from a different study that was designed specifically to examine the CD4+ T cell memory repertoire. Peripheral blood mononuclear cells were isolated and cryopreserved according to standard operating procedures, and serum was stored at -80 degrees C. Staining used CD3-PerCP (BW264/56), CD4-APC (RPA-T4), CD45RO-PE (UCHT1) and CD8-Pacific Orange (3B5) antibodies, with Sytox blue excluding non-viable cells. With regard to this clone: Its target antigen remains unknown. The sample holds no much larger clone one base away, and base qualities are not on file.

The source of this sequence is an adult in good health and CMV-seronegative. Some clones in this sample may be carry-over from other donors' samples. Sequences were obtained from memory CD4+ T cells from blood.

The CDR3: CAWARGTSTDTQYF. At the DNA level, the sequence is TGTGCCTGGGCCCGCGGGACTAGCACAGATACGCAGTATTTT. The receptor chain draws on TRBV30 and TRBJ2-3; TRBD2 could be the D gene, as 6 bases match. The junction shows trimming of 5 bases on V and 0 bases on J, plus 12 bases between the germline ends. The CDR3 has 14 amino acids, counting the end cysteine and phenylalanine. Only the CDR3 part of the read is kept: 42 bases, read in frame from the first base. The germline V gene encodes CDR1 GTSNPN and CDR2 SVGIG (reference sequence).